This is a list of T cell receptor beta chains from one sample in a study of human T cells and chemical hapten exposure. Each CDR3 protein is one row after TCRdb ran MiXCR on the RACE reads. The table shows about 350,000 distinct CDR3 sequences, with 5% to 6.5% occurring only once. Source: whole blood, taken in connection with sensitization to the hapten diphenylcyclopropenone (DPC). The source is a woman under 30 with alopecia areata. Some clones in this sample may be carry-over from other donors' samples. Each CDR3 is given with its conserved first and last residue. The D gene is left open where the match is weak. Size tells how often a clone was seen (once, few, many) or the class of an expanded clone, and some rows leave it out.

TRBV6-5,NA,16,TRBJ2-1,few,CASRTDLLSSYNEQFF,TGTGCCAGCAGGACAGACCTCCTTAGCTCCTACAATGAGCAGTTCTTC
TRBV19,NA,16,TRBJ2-2,few,CATLTPTGANTGELFF,TGTGCCACCCTCACACCGACGGGGGCCAACACCGGGGAGCTGTTTTTT
TRBV12-3/TRBV12-4,TRBD1,11,TRBJ2-1,few,CASSRQGKRFF,TGTGCCAGCAGTCGACAGGGAAAGAGGTTCTTC
TRBV2,NA,14,TRBJ1-5,NA,CASSSDSINQPQHF,TGTGCCAGCAGTTCCGACAGCATCAATCAGCCCCAGCATTTT
TRBV28,NA,15,TRBJ2-7,few,CASSSPTRRSKEQYF,TGTGCCAGCAGTTCTCCGACCAGGAGGAGCAAAGAGCAGTACTTC
TRBV12-3/TRBV12-4,TRBD1,15,TRBJ2-1,many,CASNPGQGLDNEQFF,TGTGCCAGCAACCCCGGACAGGGCCTAGACAATGAGCAGTTCTTC
TRBV3-1,TRBD1,17,TRBJ2-2,few,CASSQEGQAQYTGELFF,TGTGCCAGCAGCCAAGAGGGACAGGCCCAATACACCGGGGAGCTGTTTTTT
TRBV4-2,TRBD1,16,TRBJ1-5,many,CASSQISGTGGQPQHF,TGTGCCAGCAGCCAAATTTCCGGGACAGGCGGGCAGCCCCAGCATTTT
TRBV27,NA,13,TRBJ1-2,many,CASSLSSGGGYTF,TGTGCCAGCAGTTTATCTTCCGGAGGTGGCTACACCTTC
TRBV3-1,TRBD1,16,TRBJ1-2,NA,CASSQGGTATSYGYTF,TGTGCCAGCAGCCAAGGGGGGACAGCTACGTCCTATGGCTACACCTTC
TRBV4-3,TRBD2,16,TRBJ2-1,few,CASSQGRGGARNEQFF,TGCGCCAGCAGCCAGGGACGCGGGGGAGCCAGGAATGAGCAGTTCTTC
TRBV6-6,NA,13,TRBJ1-6,many,CASRGTYNSPLHF,TGTGCCAGCAGGGGTACTTATAATTCACCCCTCCACTTT
TRBV18,NA,14,TRBJ2-7,NA,CASSEQLDSYEQYF,TGTGCCAGCTCGGAACAGTTGGACAGCTACGAGCAGTACTTC
TRBV28,NA,15,TRBJ1-1,NA,CASNTPGQSNTEAFF,TGTGCCAGCAATACGCCAGGGCAATCGAACACTGAAGCTTTCTTT
TRBV4-3,NA,17,TRBJ2-1,many,CASSQDPGGAYYNEQFF,TGCGCCAGCAGCCAAGATCCCGGCGGGGCTTACTACAATGAGCAGTTCTTC
TRBV12-3/TRBV12-4,TRBD1,14,TRBJ1-2,many,CASSRTGANYGYTF,TGTGCCAGCAGCCGAACAGGGGCTAACTATGGCTACACCTTC
TRBV12-3/TRBV12-4,NA,15,TRBJ2-7,many,CASSFLAGDGYEQYF,NA
TRBV6-5,NA,16,TRBJ1-3,NA,CASSLGGMSSGNTIYF,TGTGCCAGCAGTTTGGGGGGGATGAGCTCTGGAAACACCATATATTTT
TRBV7-4,NA,16,TRBJ1-3,few,CASSFHDSLSGNTIYF,TGTGCCAGCAGCTTCCACGACAGTCTCTCTGGAAACACCATATATTTT
TRBV4-1,TRBD1,15,TRBJ1-4,few,CASSQAGGITEKLFF,TGCGCCAGCAGCCAGGCAGGGGGTATAACTGAAAAACTGTTTTTT
TRBV3-1,NA,16,TRBJ1-4,NA,CASSQSGTLSEEKLFF,TGTGCCAGCAGCCAATCCGGGACTTTGTCAGAGGAAAAACTGTTTTTT
TRBV28,NA,17,TRBJ2-7,many,CASSFGLGTYSSYEQYF,TGTGCCAGCAGTTTCGGCTTGGGGACTTATAGCTCCTACGAGCAGTACTTC
TRBV6-5,NA,15,TRBJ2-7,NA,CDSSPSVGRSYEQYF,TGTGACAGCAGCCCTTCGGTGGGACGGTCCTACGAGCAGTACTTC